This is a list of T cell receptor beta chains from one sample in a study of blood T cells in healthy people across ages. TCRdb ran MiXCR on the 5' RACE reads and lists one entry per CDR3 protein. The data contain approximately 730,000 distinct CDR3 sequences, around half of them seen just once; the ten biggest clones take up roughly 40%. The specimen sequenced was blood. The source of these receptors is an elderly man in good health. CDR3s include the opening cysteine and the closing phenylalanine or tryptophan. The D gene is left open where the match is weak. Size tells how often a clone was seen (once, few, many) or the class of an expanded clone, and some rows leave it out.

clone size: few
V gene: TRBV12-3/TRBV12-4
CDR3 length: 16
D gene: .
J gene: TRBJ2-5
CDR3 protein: CASSPSQTQDKETQYF
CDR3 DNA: TGTGCCAGCAGTCCTTCTCAGACCCAGGATAAAGAGACCCAGTACTTC

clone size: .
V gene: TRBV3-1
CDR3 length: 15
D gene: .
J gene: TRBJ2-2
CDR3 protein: CASSLLGLPNGELFF
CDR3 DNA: TGTGCCAGCAGCCTCTTAGGCCTACCGAACGGGGAGCTGTTTTTT

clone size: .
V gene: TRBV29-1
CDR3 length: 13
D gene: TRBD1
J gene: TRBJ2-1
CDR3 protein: CSGRQGATGEQFF
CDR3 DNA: TGCAGCGGCAGACAGGGGGCAACGGGTGAGCAGTTCTTC

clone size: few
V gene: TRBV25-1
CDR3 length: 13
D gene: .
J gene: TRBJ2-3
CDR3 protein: CASRDNSHRYAYF
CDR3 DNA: TGTGCCAGCAGGGACAATTCTCACAGATACGCGTATTTT

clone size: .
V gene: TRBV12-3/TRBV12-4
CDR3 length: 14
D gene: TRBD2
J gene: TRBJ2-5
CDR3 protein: CASRTGTRGKTQYF
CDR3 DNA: TGTGCCAGCAGGACCGGGACTAGAGGGAAGACCCAGTACTTC

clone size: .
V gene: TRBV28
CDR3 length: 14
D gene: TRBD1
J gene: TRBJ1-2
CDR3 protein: CASSEQGRNYGYTF
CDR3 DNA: TGTGCCAGCAGTGAACAGGGGAGGAACTATGGCTACACCTTC

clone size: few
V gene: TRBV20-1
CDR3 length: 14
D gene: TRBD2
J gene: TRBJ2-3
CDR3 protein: CSAPGGRAVDTQYF
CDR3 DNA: TGCAGTGCCCCAGGTGGGAGGGCGGTAGATACGCAGTATTTT

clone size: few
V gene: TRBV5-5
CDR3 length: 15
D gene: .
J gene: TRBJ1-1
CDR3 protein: CASSLAGQVSTEAFF
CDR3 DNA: TGTGCCAGCAGCTTGGCCGGTCAGGTTAGCACTGAAGCTTTCTTT

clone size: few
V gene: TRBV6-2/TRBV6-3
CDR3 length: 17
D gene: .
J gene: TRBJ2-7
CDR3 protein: CASSYSKWGNPIDEQYF
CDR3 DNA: TGTGCCAGCAGTTACTCGAAGTGGGGGAACCCTATCGACGAGCAGTACTTC

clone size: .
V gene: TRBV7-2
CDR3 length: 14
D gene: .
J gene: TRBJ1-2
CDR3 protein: CASSRQQGTYGYTF
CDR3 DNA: TGTGCCAGCAGCCGCCAACAGGGAACCTATGGCTACACCTTC

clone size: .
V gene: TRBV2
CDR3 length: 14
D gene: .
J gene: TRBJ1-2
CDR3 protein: CASSERIGTSGYTF
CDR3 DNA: TGTGCCAGCAGTGAACGGATAGGTACCAGTGGCTACACCTTC

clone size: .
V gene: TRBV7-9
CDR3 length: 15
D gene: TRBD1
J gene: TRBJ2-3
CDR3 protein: CASSSGQADTDTQYF
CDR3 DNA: TGTGCCAGCAGCTCGGGACAGGCGGACACAGATACGCAGTATTTT

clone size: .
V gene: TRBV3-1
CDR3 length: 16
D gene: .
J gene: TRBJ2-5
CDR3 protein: CASSQRGGAVRETQYF
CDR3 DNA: TGTGCCAGCAGCCAGAGGGGCGGGGCAGTAAGGGAGACCCAGTACTTC

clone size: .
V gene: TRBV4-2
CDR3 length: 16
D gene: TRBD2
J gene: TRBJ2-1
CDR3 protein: CASSQVSAGVGNEQFF
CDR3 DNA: TGTGCCAGCAGCCAAGTGTCAGCGGGAGTTGGCAATGAGCAGTTCTTC

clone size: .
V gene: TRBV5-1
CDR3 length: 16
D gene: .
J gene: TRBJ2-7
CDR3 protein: CASRGGALSRSYEQYF
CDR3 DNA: TGCGCCAGCAGAGGGGGGGCGCTGTCCCGCTCCTACGAGCAGTACTTC

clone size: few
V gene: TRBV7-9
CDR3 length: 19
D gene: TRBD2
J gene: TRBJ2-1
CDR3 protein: CASSLGILAGHRSYNEQFF
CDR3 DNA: TGTGCCAGCAGCTTAGGGATACTAGCGGGACACCGCTCCTACAATGAGCAGTTCTTC

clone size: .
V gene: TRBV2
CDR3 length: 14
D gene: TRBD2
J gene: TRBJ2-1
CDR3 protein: CASTLAGAYKEQFF
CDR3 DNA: TGTGCCAGCACGCTAGCGGGGGCCTACAAGGAGCAGTTCTTC

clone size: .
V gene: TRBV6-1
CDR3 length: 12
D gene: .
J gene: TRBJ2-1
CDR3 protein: CASTGPQDEQFF
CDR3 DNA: TGTGCCAGCACAGGCCCACAGGATGAGCAGTTCTTC

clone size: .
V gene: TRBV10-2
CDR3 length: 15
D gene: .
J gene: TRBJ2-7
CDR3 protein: CASRVGGPPSYEQYF
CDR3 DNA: TGCGCCAGTCGGGTGGGCGGGCCCCCCTCCTACGAGCAGTACTTC

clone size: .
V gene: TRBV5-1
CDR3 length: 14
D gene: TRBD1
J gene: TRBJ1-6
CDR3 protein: CASSSGQYNSPLHF
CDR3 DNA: TGCGCCAGCAGCTCGGGACAGTATAATTCACCCCTCCACTTT

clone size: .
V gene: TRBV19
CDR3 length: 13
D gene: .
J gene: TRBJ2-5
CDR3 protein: CASSSWERETQYF
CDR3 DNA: TGTGCCAGTAGTTCGTGGGAGCGAGAGACCCAGTACTTC

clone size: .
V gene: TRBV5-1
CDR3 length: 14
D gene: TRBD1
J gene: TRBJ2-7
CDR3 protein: CASSLEDRSYEQYF
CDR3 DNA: TGCGCCAGCAGCTTGGAGGACAGGTCCTACGAGCAGTACTTC

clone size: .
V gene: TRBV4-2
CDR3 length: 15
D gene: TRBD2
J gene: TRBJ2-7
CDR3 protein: CASSQESSGIYEQYF
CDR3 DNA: TGTGCCAGCAGCCAAGAGTCTAGCGGGATATACGAGCAGTACTTC

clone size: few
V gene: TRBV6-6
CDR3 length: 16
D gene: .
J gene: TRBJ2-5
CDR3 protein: CASSYGRPFFQETQYF
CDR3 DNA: TGTGCCAGCAGTTACGGCAGGCCCTTCTTTCAAGAGACCCAGTACTTC

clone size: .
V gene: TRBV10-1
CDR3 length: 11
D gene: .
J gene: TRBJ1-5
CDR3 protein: CASSIYQPQHF
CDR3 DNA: TGCGCCAGCAGTATCTATCAGCCCCAGCATTTT

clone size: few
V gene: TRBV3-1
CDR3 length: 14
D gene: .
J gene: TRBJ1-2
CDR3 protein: CASTTHGGRYGYTF
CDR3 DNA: TGTGCCAGCACCACCCACGGGGGACGTTATGGCTACACCTTC

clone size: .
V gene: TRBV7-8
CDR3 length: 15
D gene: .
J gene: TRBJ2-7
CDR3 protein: CASSLRQANPYEQYF
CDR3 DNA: TGTGCCAGCAGCCTAAGACAGGCCAACCCCTACGAGCAGTACTTC

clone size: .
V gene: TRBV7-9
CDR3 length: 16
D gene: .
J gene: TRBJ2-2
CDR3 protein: CASSLFGATNTGELFF
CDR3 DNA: TGTGCCAGCAGCTTATTCGGGGCCACGAACACCGGGGAGCTGTTTTTT

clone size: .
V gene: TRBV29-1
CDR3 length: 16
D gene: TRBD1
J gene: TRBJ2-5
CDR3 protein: CSVESLAGGAEETQYF
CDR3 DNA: TGCAGCGTTGAATCGTTGGCAGGGGGCGCGGAGGAGACCCAGTACTTC

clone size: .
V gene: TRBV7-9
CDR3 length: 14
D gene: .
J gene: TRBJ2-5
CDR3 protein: CASSLDVKEETQYF
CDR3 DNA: TGTGCCAGCAGCTTAGACGTCAAAGAAGAGACCCAGTACTTC

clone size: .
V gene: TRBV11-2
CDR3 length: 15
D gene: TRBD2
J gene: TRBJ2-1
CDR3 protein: CASSLAGGRTNEQFF
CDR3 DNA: TGTGCCAGCAGCTTAGCGGGCGGGAGAACCAATGAGCAGTTCTTC

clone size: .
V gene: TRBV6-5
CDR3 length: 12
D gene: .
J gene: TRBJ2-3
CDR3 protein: CASSSGTDTRYF
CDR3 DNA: TGTGCCAGCAGCTCCGGTACAGATACGCGGTATTTT

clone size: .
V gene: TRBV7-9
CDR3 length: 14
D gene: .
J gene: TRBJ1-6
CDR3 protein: CASSFPRDNSPLHF
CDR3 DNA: TGTGCCAGCAGCTTCCCCAGGGATAATTCACCCCTCCACTTT

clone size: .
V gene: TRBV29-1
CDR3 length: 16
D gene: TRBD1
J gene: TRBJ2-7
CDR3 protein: CSAVWDLQGGGYEQYF
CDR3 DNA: TGCAGCGCCGTGTGGGACCTACAGGGGGGAGGCTACGAGCAGTACTTC

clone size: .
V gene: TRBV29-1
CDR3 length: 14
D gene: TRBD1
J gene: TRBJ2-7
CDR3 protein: CSIGPRDRNNGQYF
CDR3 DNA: TGCAGCATCGGACCCCGGGACAGAAACAATGGGCAGTACTTC

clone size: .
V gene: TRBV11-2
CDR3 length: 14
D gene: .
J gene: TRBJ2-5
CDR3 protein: CASSFGGRRETQYF
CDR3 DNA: TGTGCCAGCAGCTTCGGGGGGCGTAGAGAGACCCAGTACTTC

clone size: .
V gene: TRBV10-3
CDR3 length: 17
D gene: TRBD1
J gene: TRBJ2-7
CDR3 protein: CAISLSEQGRTVYEQYF
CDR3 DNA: TGTGCCATCAGTTTATCCGAACAGGGGCGTACAGTCTACGAGCAGTACTTC

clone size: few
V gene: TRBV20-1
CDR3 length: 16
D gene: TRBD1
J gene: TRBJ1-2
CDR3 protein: CSARVAGGAPGSGYTF
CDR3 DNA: TGCAGTGCTAGGGTTGCAGGGGGCGCCCCGGGGAGTGGCTACACCTTC

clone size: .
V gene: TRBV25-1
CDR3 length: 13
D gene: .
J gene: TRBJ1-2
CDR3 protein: CATRDDVHYGYTF
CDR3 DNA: TGTGCCACTCGGGACGACGTCCACTATGGCTACACCTTC

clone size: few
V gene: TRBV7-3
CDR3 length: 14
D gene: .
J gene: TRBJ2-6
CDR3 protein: CASSGPSGANVLTF
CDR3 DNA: TGTGCCAGTTCCGGACCCTCTGGGGCCAACGTCCTGACTTTC

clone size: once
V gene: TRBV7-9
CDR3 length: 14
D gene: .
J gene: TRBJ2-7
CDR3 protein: CASSLVGGQDVQYF
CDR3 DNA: TGTGCCAGCAGCTTAGTGGGGGGCCAAGACGTTCAGTACTTC

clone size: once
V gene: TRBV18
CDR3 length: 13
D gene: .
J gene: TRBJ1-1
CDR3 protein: CASSPASNTEAFF
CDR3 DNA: TGTGCCAGCTCACCAGCTTCTAACACTGAAGCTTTCTTT

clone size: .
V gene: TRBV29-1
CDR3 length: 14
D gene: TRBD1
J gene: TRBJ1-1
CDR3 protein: CSVRGPDRGRLAFF
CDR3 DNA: TGCAGCGTGAGGGGCCCGGACAGGGGGCGATTAGCTTTCTTT

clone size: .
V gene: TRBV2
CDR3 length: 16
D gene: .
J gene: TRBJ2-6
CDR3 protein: CASSEGLLTGANVLTF
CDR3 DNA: TGTGCCAGCAGTGAGGGCCTCTTGACTGGGGCCAACGTCCTGACTTTC

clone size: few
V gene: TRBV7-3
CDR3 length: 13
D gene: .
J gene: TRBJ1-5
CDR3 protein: CASSLGPGQPQHF
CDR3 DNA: TGTGCCAGCAGCTTAGGGCCGGGGCAGCCCCAGCATTTT

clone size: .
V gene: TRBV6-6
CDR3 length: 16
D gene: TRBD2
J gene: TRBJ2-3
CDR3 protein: CASTLSGLAGSDTQYF
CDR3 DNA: TGTGCCAGCACCTTATCAGGACTAGCGGGATCAGATACGCAGTATTTT

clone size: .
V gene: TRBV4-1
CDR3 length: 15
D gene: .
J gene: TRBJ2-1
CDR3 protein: CASSQDPLRSRRQFF
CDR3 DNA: TGCGCCAGCAGCCAAGACCCCCTCCGAAGCAGGAGGCAGTTCTTC

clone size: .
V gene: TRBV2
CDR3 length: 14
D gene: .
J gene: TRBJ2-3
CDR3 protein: CASSEGGGGRYAYF
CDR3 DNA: TGTGCCAGCAGTGAGGGGGGCGGAGGGAGATACGCGTATTTT

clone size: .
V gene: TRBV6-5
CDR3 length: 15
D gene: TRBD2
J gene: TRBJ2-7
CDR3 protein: CASRPGLAGEYEQYF
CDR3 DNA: TGTGCCAGCAGGCCGGGACTAGCGGGTGAATACGAGCAGTACTTC

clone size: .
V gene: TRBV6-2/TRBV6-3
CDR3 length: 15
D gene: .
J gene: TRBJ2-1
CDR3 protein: CASSYYRARGNEQFF
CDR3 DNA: TGTGCCAGCAGTTACTATCGAGCGAGGGGCAATGAGCAGTTCTTC

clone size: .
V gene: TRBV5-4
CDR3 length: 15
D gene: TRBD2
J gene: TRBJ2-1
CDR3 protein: CASSLDSGGDNEQFF
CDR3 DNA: TGTGCCAGCAGCTTGGATAGCGGGGGGGACAATGAGCAGTTCTTC

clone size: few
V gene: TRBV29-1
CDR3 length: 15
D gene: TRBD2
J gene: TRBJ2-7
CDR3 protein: CSVSPGMGRGYEQYF
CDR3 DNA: TGCAGCGTCAGTCCCGGGATGGGGAGGGGATACGAGCAGTACTTC

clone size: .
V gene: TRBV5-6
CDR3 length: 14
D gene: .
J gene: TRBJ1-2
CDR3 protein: CASSYGGALNGYTF
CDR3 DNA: TGTGCCAGCAGTTACGGCGGGGCGCTGAATGGCTACACCTTC

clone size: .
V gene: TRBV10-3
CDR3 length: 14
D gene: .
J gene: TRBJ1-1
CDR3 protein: CAISGQPMNTEAFF
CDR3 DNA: TGTGCCATCAGTGGTCAACCTATGAACACTGAAGCTTTCTTT

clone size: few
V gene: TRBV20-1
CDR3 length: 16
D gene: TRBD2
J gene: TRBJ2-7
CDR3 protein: CSARGQTSGRTYEQYF
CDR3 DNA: TGCAGTGCTAGAGGCCAGACTAGCGGGAGAACCTACGAGCAGTACTTC

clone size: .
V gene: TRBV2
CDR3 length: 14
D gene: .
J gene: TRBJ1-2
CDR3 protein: CASSDGGTGYGYTF
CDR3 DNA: TGTGCCAGCAGTGACGGGGGCACGGGCTATGGCTACACCTTC

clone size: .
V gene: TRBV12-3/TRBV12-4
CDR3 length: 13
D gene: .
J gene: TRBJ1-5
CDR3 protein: CASSLRGFQPQHF
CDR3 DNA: TGTGCCAGCAGTTTAAGGGGGTTCCAGCCCCAGCATTTT